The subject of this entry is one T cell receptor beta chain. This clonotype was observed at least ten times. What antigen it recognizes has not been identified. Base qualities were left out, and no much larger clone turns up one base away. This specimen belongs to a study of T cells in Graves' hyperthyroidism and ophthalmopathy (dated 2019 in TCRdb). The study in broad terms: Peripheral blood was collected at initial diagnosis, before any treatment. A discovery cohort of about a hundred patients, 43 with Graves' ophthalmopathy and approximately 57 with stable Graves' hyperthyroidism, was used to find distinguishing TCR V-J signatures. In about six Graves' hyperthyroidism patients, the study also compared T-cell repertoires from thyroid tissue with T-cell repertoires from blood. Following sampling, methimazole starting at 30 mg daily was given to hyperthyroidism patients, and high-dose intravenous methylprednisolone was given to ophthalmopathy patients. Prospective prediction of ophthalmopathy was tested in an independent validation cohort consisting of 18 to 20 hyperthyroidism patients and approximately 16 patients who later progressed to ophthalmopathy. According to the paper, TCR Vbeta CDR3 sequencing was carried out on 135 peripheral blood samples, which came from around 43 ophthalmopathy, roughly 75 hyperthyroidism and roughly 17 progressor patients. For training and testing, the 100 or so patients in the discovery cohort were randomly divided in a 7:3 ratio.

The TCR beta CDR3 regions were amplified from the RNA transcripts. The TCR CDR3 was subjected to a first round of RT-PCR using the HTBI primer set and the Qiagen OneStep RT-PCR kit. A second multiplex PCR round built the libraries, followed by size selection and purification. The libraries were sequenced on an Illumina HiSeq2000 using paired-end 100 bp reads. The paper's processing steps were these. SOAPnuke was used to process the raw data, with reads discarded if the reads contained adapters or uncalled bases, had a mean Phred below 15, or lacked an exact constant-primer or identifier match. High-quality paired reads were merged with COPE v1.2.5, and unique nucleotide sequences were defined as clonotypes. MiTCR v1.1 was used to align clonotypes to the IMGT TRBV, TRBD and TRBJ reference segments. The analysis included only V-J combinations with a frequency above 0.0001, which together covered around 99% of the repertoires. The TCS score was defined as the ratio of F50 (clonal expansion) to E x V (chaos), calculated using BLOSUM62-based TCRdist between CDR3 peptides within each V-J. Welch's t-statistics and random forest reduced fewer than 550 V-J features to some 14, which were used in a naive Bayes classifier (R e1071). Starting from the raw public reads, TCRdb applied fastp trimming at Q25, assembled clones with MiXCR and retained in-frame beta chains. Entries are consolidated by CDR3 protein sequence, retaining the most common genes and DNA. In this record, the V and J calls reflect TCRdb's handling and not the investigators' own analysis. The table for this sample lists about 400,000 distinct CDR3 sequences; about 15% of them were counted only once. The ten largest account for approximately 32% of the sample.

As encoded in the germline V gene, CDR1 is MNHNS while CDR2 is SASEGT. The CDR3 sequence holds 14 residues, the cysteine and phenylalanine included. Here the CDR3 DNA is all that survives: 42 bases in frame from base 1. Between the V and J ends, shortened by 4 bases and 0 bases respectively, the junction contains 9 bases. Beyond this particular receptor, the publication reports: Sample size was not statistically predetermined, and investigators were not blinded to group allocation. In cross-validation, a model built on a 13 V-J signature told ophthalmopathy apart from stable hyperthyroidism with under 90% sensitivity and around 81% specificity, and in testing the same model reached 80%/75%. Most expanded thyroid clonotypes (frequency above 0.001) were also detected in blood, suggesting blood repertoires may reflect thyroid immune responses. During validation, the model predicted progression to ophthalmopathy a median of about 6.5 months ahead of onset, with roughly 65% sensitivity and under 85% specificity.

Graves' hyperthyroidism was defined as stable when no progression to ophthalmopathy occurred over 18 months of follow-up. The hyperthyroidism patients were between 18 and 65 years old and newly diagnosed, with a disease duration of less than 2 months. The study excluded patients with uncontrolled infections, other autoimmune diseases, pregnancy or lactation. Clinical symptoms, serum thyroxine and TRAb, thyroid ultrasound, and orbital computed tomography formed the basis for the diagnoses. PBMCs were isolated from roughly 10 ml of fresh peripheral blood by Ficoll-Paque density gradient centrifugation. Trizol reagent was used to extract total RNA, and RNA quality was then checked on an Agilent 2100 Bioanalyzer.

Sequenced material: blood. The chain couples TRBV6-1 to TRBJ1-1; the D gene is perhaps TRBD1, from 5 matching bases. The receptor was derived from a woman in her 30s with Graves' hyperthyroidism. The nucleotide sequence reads TGTGCCAGCAGTGCGGGACTCGTGAACACTGAAGCTTTCTTT. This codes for CASSAGLVNTEAFF.